This T cell receptor beta chain came from a study of naive and memory T cell subsets listed by TCRdb under 2017. About the full investigation: An open-source, UMI-based TCR alpha and beta sequencing pipeline was applied to sorted naive and memory peripheral blood T cell subsets. Complete agreement was observed between the functional CMV T cell responses and the IgG serology results. RNA was DNase-treated and reverse transcribed with TCR constant-region primers, mostly using SuperScript III. Study-wide conclusions, independent of this receptor: In both CD4 and CD8 cells, the Gini index increased while Shannon and inverse Simpson diversity decreased from naive through CM, EM and EMRA. The abundance of TCRs followed a power law with an exponent that differed between naive and memory subsets yet stayed consistent across the three individuals. The repertoire findings for the naive and memory subsets could not be validated against a ground truth, as none was available. Following error correction, more than 95% of naive TCR sequences occurred only once, which made naive abundance distributions much steeper than those of memory subsets. A clonotype was defined as a single alpha or beta chain sequence rather than as a paired alpha/beta receptor. RNA-based TCR counts may be influenced by expression changes linked to T cell activation and differentiation.

About this clonotype itself: Its specific antigen is unknown. Base qualities are not recorded, but no much larger clone differs from it by a single base.

TCR alpha and beta chain libraries were amplified separately from the second PCR step onward. The CMV status of each donor was determined by measuring IFNgamma production from CD4+ T cells after fresh PBMCs had been stimulated overnight with CMV viral lysate. Using Miltenyi beads, CD4 T cells were first positively selected, and CD8 T cells were then positively selected from the CD4-negative fraction. After staining for CD3, CD4, CD8, CD45RA, CD27 and a live/dead dye, cells were sorted on a BD Aria II into four subsets based on CD45RA and CD27. Blood came from a few healthy volunteers, each fractionated into CD4 and CD8 T cells and then into four differentiation subsets. Around 120 ml of peripheral blood was drawn per donor, and PBMC were isolated by Ficoll-Paque PLUS density-gradient centrifugation. Sorted cells were lysed in RLT buffer, after which RNA was extracted using a Qiagen RNeasy kit and stored at -80 degrees C.

Libraries were constructed by UMI-ligation and nested PCR. An equimolar mix of two oligonucleotides covering both TRBC1 and TRBC2 was used as the beta constant-region primer. Four rounds of PCR were used to amplify ligated cDNA, with nested alpha and beta constant-region primers being used together with the SP2 primer. A single-stranded oligonucleotide containing the SP2 primer and a 12-nucleotide UMI was joined to the 3' end of the cDNA by T4 RNA ligase 1. The ligation reaction was incubated at 16°C for roughly 19-24 hours. PCR2 was usually performed as a SYBR Green qPCR and halted at a preset threshold so that over-amplification would not occur. Apart from the first purification, every purification step used Agencourt AMPure XP magnetic beads. Libraries were quantified by Qubit and checked on a TapeStation, with a main peak expected near 650 bp. Sequencing of the pooled libraries was done on an Illumina MiSeq using v2 2x251 paired-end kits, which typically yielded roughly 0.95-2.2 million reads per sample. Each sample library was pooled at roughly 4.4 nM, and about 5-7.5% PhiX was included to improve cluster recognition. Turning to the authors' computational methods: FASTQ reads processed by Demultiplexor were assigned V and J genes by Decombinator through tag matching that tolerated a single base-pair mismatch. Collapsinator relied on UMIs to fix sequencing errors as well as frequency errors caused by PCR heterogeneity. TCRs were translated and CDR3s were extracted from the conserved cysteine to the FGXG phenylalanine by CDR3Translator, with non-productive sequences being flagged. Gini, Shannon entropy and inverse Simpson indices were calculated on repertoires that had been subsampled to equal numbers of UMI-defined TCRs. Clonotype abundance distributions were fitted to a power law by maximum likelihood within the linear range. For one naive CD8 sample, the pipeline and MIGEC produced similar UMI counts, unique TCR numbers and clonal distributions. The repertoires were searched for about 7,000 CMV-associated CDR3 sequences that had been compiled from VDJdb and a published dataset. TCRdb redid the processing of the public reads, applying fastp at Q25 and MiXCR, and retained in-frame beta chains. Each record represents a unique CDR3 protein, reported with the most common genes and DNA among its rows. The V and J calls were determined by TCRdb, not by the authors. The sample includes roughly 130,000 distinct CDR3 sequences, with 36% observed a single time. The ten largest clones take up roughly 0.9% of the sample.

The TCR comes from a human donor in good health. Specimen: central memory CD4+ T cells from blood. This sample's cell subset or site label indicates: central memory, CD45RA- CD27+.

The nucleotides read TGTGCCAGCAGTGTAGGTAGGGGCGGCAATCAGCCCCAGCATTTT. It is translated as CASSVGRGGNQPQHF. Rearrangement joined TRBV2 to TRBJ1-5, and perhaps TRBD1 as D gene, on 5 matching bases. Via the germline V gene, CDR1 is SNHLY and CDR2 FYNNEI. The CDR3, from cysteine to phenylalanine, totals 15 residues. The only DNA kept is the CDR3, 45 bases in frame from the first base. V and J are truncated by 4 bases and 2 bases respectively, leaving an intervening sequence of 12 bases.